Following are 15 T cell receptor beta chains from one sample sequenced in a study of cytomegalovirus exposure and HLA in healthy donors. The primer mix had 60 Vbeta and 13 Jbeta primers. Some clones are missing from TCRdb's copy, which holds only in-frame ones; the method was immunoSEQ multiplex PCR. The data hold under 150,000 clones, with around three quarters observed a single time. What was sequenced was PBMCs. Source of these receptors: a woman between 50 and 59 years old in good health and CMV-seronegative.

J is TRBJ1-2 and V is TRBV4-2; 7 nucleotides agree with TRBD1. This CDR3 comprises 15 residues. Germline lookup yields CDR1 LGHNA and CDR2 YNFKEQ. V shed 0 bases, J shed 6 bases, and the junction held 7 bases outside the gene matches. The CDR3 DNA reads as TGTGCCAGCAGCCAAGAAAGGGACAGTCTCGATGGCTACACCTTC. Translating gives CASSQERDSLDGYTF.

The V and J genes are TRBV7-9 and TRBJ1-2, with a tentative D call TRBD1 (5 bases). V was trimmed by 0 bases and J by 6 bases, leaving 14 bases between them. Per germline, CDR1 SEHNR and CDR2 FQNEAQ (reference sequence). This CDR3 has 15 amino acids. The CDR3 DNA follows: TGTGCCAGCAGCTTAGCTCTCCCGGGACTAAATGGCTACACCTTC. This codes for CASSLALPGLNGYTF. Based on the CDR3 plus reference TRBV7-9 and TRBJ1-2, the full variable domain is DTGVSQNPRHKITKRGQNVTFRCDPISEHNRLYWYRQTLGQGPEFLTYFQNEAQLEKSRLLSDRFSAERPKGSFSTLEIQRTEQGDSAMYLCASSLALPGLNGYTFGSGTRLTVV.

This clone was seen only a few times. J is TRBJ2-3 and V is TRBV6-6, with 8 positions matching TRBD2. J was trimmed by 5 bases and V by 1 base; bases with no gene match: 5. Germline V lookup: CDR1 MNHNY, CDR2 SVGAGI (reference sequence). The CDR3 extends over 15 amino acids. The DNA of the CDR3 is TGTGCCAGCAGTTACTGGCCGGGAGGGGTAGATACGCAGTATTTT. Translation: CASSYWPGGVDTQYF.

The CDR3 bases are TGTGCCAGTAGTATCCCCGCTTCGGGCAATCAGCCCCAGCATTTT. The encoded protein is CASSIPASGNQPQHF. The chain combines TRBV19 with TRBJ1-5; D remains unclear. The length of the CDR3 is 15 residues. V lost 3 bases, J lost 2 bases, and 11 bases lay in between. The germline V gene encodes CDR1 LNHDA and CDR2 SQIVND (reference sequence).

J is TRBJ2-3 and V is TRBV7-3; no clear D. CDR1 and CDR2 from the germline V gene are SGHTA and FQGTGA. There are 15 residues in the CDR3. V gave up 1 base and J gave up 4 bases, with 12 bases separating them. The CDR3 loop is CASSLSFRVADTQYF. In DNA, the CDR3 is TGTGCCAGCAGCTTAAGTTTCCGGGTTGCAGATACGCAGTATTTT.

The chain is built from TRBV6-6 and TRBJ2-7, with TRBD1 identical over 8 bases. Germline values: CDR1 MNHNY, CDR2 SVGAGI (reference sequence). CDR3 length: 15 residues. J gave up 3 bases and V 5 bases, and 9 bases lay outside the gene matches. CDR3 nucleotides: TGTGCCAGCAGTCAACCCCGTGACAGGGGCTACGAGCAGTACGTC. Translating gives CASSQPRDRGYEQYV.

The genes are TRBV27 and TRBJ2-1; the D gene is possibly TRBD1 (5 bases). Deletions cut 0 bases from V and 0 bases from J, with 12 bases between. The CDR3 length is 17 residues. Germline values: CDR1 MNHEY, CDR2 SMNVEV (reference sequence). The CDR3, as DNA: TGTGCCAGCAGTTTATCGGGGCGCCGGAGCTCCTACAATGAGCAGTTCTTC. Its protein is CASSLSGRRSSYNEQFF.

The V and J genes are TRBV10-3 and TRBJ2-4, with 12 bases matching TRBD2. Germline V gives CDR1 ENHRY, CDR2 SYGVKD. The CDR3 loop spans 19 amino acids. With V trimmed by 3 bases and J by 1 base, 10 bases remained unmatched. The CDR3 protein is CAISDLAGGEPLAKNIQYF. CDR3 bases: TGTGCCATCAGTGATCTAGCGGGGGGGGAGCCTTTGGCCAAAAACATTCAGTACTTC.

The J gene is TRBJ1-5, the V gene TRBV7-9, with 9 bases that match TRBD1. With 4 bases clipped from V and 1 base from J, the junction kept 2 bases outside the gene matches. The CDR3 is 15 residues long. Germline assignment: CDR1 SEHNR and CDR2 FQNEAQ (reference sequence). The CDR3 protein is CASSYGQGSNQPQHF. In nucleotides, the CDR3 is TGTGCCAGCAGCTACGGACAGGGGAGCAATCAGCCCCAGCATTTT.

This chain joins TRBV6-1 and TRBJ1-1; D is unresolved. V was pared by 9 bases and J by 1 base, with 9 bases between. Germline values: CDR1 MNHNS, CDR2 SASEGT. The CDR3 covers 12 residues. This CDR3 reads CASQWSNTEAFF. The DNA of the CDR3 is TGTGCCAGTCAGTGGTCGAACACTGAAGCTTTCTTT.

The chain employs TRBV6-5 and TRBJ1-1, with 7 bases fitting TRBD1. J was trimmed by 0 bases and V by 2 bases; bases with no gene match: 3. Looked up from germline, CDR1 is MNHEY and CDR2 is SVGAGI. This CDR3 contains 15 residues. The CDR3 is CASSYDQGVNTEAFF. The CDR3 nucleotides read TGTGCCAGCAGTTACGATCAGGGGGTGAACACTGAAGCTTTCTTT.

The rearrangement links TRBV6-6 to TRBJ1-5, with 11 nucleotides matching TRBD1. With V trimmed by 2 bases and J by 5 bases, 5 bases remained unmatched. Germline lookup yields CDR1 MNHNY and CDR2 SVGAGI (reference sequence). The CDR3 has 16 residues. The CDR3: CASSYGGGQGDQPQHF. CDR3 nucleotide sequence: TGTGCCAGCAGTTACGGGGGGGGACAGGGGGATCAGCCCCAGCATTTT.

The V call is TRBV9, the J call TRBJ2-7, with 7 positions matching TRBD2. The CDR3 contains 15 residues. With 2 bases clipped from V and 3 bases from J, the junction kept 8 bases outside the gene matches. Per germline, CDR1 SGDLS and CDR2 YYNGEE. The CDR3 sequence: CASSVGGLGVYEQYF. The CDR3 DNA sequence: TGTGCCAGCAGCGTCGGCGGACTAGGCGTCTACGAGCAGTACTTC.

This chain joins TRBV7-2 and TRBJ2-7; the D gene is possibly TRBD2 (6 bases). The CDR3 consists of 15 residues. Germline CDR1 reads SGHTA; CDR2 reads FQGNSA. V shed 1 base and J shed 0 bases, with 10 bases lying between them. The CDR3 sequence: CASSLVAESSYEQYF. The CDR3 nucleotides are TGTGCCAGCAGCTTAGTAGCGGAGAGCTCCTACGAGCAGTACTTC.

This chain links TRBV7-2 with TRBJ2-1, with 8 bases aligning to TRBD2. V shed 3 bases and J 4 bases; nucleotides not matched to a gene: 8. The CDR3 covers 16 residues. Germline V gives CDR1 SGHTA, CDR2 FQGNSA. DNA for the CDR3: TGTGCCAGCAGCTTGATAGCGGGACCTCTTTACAATGAGCAGTTCTTC. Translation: CASSLIAGPLYNEQFF.